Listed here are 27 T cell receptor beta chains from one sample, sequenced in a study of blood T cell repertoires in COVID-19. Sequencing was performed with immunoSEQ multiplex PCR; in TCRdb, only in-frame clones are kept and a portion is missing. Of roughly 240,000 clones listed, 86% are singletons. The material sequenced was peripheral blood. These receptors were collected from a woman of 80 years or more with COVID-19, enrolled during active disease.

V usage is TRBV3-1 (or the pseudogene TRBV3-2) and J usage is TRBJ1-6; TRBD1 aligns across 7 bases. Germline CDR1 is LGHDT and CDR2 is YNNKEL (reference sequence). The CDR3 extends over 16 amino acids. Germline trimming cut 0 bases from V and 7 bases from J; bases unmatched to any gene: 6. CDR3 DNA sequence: TGTGCCAGCAGCCAAGACCCCGGGACAGCGAATTCACCCCTCCACTTT. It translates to CASSQDPGTANSPLHF.

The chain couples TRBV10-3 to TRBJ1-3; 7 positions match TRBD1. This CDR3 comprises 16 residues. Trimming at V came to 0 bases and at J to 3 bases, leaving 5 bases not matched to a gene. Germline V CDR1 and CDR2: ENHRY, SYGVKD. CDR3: CAISESQGRGGNTIYF. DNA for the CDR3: TGTGCCATCAGTGAGTCACAGGGGCGAGGTGGAAACACCATATATTTT.

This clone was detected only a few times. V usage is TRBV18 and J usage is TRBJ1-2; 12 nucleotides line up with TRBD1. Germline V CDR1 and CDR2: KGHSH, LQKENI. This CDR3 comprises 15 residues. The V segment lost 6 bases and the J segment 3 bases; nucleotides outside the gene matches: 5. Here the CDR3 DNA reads TGTGCCAGCTCGCAGGGACAGGGGGCTGACTATGGCTACACCTTC. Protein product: CASSQGQGADYGYTF. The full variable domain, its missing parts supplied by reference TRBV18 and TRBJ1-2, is NAGVMQNPRHLVRRRGQEARLRCSPMKGHSHVYWYRQLPEEGLKFMVYLQKENIIDESGMPKERFSAEFPKEGPSILRIQQVVRGDSAAYFCASSQGQGADYGYTFGSGTRLTVV.

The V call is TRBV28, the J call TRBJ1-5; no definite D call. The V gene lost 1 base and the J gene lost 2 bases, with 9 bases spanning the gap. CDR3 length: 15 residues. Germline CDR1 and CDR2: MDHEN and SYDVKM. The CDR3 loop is CASSLSGQGNQPQHF. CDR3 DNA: TGTGCCAGCAGTTTATCCGGCCAGGGCAATCAGCCCCAGCATTTT.

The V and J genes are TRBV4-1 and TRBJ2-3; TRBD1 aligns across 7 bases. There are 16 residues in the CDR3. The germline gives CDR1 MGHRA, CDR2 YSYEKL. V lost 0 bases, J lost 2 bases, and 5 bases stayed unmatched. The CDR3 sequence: CASSQERTGATDTQYF. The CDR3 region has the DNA TGCGCCAGCAGCCAAGAGAGAACAGGGGCCACAGATACGCAGTATTTT.

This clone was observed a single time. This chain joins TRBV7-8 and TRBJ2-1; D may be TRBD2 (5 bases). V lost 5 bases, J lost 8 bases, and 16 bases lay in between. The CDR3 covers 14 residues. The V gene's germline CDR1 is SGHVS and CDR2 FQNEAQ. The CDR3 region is CASSPGIPFHEQFF. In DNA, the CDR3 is TGTGCCAGCAGCCCCGGGATACCGTTCCATGAGCAGTTCTTC.

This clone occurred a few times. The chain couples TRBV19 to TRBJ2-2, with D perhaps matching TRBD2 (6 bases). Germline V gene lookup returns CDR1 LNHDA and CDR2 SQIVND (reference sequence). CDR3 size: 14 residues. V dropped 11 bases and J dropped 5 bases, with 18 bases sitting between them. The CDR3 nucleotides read TGTGCCTGCCAGGTTGCAGGGAGGACCGGGGAGCTGTTTTTT. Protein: CACQVAGRTGELFF.

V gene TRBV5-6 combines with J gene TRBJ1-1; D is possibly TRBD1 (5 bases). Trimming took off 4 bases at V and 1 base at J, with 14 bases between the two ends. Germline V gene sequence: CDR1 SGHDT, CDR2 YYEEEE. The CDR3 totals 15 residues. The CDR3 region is CASSPTKDKNTEAFF. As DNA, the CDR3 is TGTGCCAGCAGCCCCACAAAGGACAAGAACACTGAAGCTTTCTTT.

The CDR3 DNA is TGTGCCATCAGTGAGTCCCAAGGCAGACAGGGTCCGCAGCATTTT. Its protein product is CAISESQGRQGPQHF. The genes are TRBV10-3 and TRBJ1-5, with TRBD1 matching over 7 bases. CDR1 is ENHRY and CDR2 is SYGVKD in the germline V gene. Trimming removed 0 bases from V and 13 bases from J; junction bases left unmatched: 12. The CDR3 runs to 15 residues.

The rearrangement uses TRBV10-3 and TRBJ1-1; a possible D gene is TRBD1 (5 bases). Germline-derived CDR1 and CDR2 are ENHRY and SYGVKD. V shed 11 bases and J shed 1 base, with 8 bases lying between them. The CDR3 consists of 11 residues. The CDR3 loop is CAVQGNTEAFF. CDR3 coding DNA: TGTGCCGTCCAGGGGAACACTGAAGCTTTCTTT.

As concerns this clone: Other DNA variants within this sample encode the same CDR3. The CDR3 spells CASSQAGQSTDTQYF. CDR3 coding DNA: TGTGCCAGCAGCCAAGCGGGACAGTCCACAGATACGCAGTATTTT. The V and J genes are TRBV4-2 and TRBJ2-3, with 7 bases fitting TRBD1. CDR3 size: 15 residues. The junction had 3 bases not matched to a gene; V was cut back by 1 base and J by 2 bases. The germline CDR1 and CDR2 sequences are LGHNA and YNFKEQ.

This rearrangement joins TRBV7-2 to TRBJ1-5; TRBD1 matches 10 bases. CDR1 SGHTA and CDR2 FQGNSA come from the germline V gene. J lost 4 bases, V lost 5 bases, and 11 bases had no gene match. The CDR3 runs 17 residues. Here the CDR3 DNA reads TGTGCCAGCAGCCTGAGGACAGGGGGTATAGGGAATCAGCCCCAGCATTTT. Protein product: CASSLRTGGIGNQPQHF. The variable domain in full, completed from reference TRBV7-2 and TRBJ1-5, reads GAGVSQSPSNKVTEKGKDVELRCDPISGHTALYWYRQSLGQGLEFLIYFQGNSAPDKSGLPSDRFSAERTGGSVSTLTIQRTQQEDSAVYLCASSLRTGGIGNQPQHFGDGTRLSIL.

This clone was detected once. DNA for the CDR3: TGTGCCAGCAGCCAAGGCGGTCTTAATTCACCCCTCCACTTT. Protein: CASSQGGLNSPLHF. The chain couples TRBV3-1 (or the pseudogene TRBV3-2) to TRBJ1-6, with D unclear. Germline V gene sequence: CDR1 LGHDT, CDR2 YNNKEL (reference sequence). The CDR3 is 14 residues long. V was trimmed by 1 base and J by 6 bases, leaving 7 bases between them.

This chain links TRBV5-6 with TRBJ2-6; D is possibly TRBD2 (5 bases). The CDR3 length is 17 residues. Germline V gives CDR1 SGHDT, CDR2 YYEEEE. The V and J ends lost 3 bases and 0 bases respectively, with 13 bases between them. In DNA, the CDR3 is TGTGCCAGCAGCTCCTACGTGGAGGCCTCTGGGGCCAACGTCCTGACTTTC. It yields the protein CASSSYVEASGANVLTF.

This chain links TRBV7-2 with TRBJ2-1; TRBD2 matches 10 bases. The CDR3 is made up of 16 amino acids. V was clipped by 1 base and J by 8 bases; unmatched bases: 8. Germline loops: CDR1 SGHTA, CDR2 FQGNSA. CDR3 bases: TGTGCCAGCAGCTTAGGTCCAGCGGGGGGGCCTGATGAGCAGTTCTTC. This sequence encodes CASSLGPAGGPDEQFF.

The chain's CDR3 is CASSYGYGGSQETQYF. In DNA form, the CDR3 reads TGTGCCAGCAGTTACGGGTACGGGGGAAGCCAAGAGACCCAGTACTTC. The chain links TRBV6-6 to TRBJ2-5, with a weak D call TRBD2 (6 bases). The germline V and J ends were trimmed by 2 bases and 1 base, with 14 bases remaining between them. This CDR3 has 16 amino acids. Germline V CDR1 and CDR2: MNHNY, SVGAGI (reference sequence).

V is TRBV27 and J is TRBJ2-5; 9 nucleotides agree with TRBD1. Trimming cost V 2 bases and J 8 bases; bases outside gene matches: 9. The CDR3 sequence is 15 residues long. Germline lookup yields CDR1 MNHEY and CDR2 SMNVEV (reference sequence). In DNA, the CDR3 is TGTGCCAGCAGTTTAGGAACAGGGGGCGCGTCTACCCAGTACTTC. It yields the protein CASSLGTGGASTQYF.

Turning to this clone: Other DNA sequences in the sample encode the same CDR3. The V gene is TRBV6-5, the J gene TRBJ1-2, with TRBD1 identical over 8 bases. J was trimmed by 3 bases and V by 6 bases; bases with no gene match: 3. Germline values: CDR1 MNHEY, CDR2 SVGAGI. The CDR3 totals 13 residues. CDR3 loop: CASSLDRDYGYTF. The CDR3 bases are TGTGCCAGCAGCCTGGACAGGGACTATGGCTACACCTTC.

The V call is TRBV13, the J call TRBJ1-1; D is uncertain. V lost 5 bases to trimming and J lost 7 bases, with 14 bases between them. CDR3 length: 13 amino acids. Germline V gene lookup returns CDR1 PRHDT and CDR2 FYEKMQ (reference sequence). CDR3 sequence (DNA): TGTGCCAGCAGCACCGGACTTTGGGGTGAAGCTTTCTTT. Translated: CASSTGLWGEAFF.

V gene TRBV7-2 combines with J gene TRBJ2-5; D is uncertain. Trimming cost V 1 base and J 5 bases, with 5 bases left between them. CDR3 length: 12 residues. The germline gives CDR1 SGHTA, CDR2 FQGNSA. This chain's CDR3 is CASSLVEETQYF. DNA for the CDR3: TGTGCCAGCAGCTTAGTGGAGGAGACCCAGTACTTC.

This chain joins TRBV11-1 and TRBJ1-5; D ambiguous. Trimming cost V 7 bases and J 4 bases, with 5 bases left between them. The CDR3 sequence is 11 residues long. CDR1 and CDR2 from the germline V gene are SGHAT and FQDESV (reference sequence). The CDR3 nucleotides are TGTGCCAGCATCATTAATCAGCCCCAGCATTTT. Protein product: CASIINQPQHF.

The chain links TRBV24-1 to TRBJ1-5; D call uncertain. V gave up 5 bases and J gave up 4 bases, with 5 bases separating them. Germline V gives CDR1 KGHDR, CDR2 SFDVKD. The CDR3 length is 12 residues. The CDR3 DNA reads TGTGCCACCAGTGGCGGGAATCAGCCCCAGCATTTT. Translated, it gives CATSGGNQPQHF.

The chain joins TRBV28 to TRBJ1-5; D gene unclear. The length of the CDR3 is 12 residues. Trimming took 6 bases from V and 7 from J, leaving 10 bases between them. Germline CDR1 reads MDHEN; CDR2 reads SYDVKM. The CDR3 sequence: CASRWGEQPQHF. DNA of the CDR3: TGTGCCAGCAGGTGGGGAGAACAGCCCCAGCATTTT.

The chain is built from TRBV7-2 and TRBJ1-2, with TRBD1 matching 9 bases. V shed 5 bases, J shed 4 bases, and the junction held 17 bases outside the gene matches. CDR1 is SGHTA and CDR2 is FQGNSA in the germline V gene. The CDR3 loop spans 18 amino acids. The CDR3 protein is CASSPGRGTGLFGYGYTF. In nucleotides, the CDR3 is TGTGCCAGCAGCCCGGGGCGTGGGACAGGGTTGTTTGGCTATGGCTACACCTTC.

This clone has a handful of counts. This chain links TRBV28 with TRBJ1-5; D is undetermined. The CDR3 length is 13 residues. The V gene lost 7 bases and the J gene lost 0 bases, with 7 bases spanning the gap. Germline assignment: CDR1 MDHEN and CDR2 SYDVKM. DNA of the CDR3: TGTGCCAGCACGGAGGATAGCAATCAGCCCCAGCATTTT. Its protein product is CASTEDSNQPQHF. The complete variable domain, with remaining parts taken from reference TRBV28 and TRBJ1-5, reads DVKVTQSSRYLVKRTGEKVFLECVQDMDHENMFWYRQDPGLGLRLIYFSYDVKMKEKGDIPEGYSVSREKKERFSLILESASTNQTSMYLCASTEDSNQPQHFGDGTRLSIL.

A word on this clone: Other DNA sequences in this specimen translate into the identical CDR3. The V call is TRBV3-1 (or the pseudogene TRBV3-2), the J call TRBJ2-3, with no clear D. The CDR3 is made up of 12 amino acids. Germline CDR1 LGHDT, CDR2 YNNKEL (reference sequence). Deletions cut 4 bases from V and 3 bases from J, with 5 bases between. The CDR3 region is CASSLFTDTQYF. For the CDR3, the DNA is TGTGCCAGCAGCCTATTTACAGATACGCAGTATTTT.

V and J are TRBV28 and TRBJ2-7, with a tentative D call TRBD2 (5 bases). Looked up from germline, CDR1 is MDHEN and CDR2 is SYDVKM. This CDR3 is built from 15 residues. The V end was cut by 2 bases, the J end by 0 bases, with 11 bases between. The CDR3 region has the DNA TGTGCCAGCAGTTTAAGCGGAGAACTCTCCTACGAGCAGTACTTC. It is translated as CASSLSGELSYEQYF.